This TCR beta chain was recorded in a study of Ad26.COV2.S vaccination and SARS-CoV-2 variants. Across the whole study: In the study, Ad26.COV2.S was injected intramuscularly once, or twice 56 days apart. Study results and limitations: Placebo recipients trailed vaccine recipients in spike-specific TCR breadth. Using TCR breadth and depth analyses may have led to underestimated total T cell responses.

TCRdb keeps only in-frame clones here, not all; method: immunoSEQ multiplex PCR. This table holds about 350,000 clones, approximately 85% found once. Treatment denoted: some 20 received Ad26.COV2.S at low or high dose, single or two shots; roughly 5 received placebo; per-sample allocation not given. Collection of samples fell on day 63 after the first vaccine or placebo injection. Turning to this clone: Its antigen remains unidentified.

This material consisted of peripheral blood, taken in a trial of Ad26.COV2.S vaccine versus placebo. The receptor comes from a person aged 18-60 years who received the Ad26.COV2.S COVID-19 vaccine or a placebo.

The CDR3 DNA reads TGTGCCAGCAGCCAAGTCCTGGGGCAGGGGGTGGACACCGGGGAGCTGTTTTTT. Its translation is CASSQVLGQGVDTGELFF. The chain carries TRBV4-2 and TRBJ2-2; 7 positions agree with TRBD1. The germline V gene encodes CDR1 LGHNA and CDR2 YNFKEQ. V was pared by 1 base and J by 3 bases, with 11 bases of the junction left unmatched. This CDR3 spans 18 amino acids.